The source of this T cell receptor beta chain is a study of blood T cell repertoires in COVID-19. The CDR3 has 14 residues. The ends lost 6 bases at V and 2 bases at J; junction bases unmatched: 0. Germline CDR1 and CDR2: WSHSY and SAAADI. Original processing methods: The authors estimated nucleated cell counts from reference gene primer amplification. Clones were read by immunoSEQ multiplex PCR, and TCRdb kept only the in-frame ones, dropping some. The DNA gave D and trimming, while V, J and clone size come from that table. The data show roughly 410,000 clones, roughly nine tenths seen once. The TCR originated in a middle-aged man with acute or convalescent COVID-19. The sample was peripheral blood. The chain carries TRBV10-2 and TRBJ2-5, with 13 bases identical to TRBD2. CDR3 residues: CASRLAGGQETQYF. The CDR3 region has the DNA TGCGCCAGCAGACTAGCGGGGGGGCAAGAGACCCAGTACTTC.